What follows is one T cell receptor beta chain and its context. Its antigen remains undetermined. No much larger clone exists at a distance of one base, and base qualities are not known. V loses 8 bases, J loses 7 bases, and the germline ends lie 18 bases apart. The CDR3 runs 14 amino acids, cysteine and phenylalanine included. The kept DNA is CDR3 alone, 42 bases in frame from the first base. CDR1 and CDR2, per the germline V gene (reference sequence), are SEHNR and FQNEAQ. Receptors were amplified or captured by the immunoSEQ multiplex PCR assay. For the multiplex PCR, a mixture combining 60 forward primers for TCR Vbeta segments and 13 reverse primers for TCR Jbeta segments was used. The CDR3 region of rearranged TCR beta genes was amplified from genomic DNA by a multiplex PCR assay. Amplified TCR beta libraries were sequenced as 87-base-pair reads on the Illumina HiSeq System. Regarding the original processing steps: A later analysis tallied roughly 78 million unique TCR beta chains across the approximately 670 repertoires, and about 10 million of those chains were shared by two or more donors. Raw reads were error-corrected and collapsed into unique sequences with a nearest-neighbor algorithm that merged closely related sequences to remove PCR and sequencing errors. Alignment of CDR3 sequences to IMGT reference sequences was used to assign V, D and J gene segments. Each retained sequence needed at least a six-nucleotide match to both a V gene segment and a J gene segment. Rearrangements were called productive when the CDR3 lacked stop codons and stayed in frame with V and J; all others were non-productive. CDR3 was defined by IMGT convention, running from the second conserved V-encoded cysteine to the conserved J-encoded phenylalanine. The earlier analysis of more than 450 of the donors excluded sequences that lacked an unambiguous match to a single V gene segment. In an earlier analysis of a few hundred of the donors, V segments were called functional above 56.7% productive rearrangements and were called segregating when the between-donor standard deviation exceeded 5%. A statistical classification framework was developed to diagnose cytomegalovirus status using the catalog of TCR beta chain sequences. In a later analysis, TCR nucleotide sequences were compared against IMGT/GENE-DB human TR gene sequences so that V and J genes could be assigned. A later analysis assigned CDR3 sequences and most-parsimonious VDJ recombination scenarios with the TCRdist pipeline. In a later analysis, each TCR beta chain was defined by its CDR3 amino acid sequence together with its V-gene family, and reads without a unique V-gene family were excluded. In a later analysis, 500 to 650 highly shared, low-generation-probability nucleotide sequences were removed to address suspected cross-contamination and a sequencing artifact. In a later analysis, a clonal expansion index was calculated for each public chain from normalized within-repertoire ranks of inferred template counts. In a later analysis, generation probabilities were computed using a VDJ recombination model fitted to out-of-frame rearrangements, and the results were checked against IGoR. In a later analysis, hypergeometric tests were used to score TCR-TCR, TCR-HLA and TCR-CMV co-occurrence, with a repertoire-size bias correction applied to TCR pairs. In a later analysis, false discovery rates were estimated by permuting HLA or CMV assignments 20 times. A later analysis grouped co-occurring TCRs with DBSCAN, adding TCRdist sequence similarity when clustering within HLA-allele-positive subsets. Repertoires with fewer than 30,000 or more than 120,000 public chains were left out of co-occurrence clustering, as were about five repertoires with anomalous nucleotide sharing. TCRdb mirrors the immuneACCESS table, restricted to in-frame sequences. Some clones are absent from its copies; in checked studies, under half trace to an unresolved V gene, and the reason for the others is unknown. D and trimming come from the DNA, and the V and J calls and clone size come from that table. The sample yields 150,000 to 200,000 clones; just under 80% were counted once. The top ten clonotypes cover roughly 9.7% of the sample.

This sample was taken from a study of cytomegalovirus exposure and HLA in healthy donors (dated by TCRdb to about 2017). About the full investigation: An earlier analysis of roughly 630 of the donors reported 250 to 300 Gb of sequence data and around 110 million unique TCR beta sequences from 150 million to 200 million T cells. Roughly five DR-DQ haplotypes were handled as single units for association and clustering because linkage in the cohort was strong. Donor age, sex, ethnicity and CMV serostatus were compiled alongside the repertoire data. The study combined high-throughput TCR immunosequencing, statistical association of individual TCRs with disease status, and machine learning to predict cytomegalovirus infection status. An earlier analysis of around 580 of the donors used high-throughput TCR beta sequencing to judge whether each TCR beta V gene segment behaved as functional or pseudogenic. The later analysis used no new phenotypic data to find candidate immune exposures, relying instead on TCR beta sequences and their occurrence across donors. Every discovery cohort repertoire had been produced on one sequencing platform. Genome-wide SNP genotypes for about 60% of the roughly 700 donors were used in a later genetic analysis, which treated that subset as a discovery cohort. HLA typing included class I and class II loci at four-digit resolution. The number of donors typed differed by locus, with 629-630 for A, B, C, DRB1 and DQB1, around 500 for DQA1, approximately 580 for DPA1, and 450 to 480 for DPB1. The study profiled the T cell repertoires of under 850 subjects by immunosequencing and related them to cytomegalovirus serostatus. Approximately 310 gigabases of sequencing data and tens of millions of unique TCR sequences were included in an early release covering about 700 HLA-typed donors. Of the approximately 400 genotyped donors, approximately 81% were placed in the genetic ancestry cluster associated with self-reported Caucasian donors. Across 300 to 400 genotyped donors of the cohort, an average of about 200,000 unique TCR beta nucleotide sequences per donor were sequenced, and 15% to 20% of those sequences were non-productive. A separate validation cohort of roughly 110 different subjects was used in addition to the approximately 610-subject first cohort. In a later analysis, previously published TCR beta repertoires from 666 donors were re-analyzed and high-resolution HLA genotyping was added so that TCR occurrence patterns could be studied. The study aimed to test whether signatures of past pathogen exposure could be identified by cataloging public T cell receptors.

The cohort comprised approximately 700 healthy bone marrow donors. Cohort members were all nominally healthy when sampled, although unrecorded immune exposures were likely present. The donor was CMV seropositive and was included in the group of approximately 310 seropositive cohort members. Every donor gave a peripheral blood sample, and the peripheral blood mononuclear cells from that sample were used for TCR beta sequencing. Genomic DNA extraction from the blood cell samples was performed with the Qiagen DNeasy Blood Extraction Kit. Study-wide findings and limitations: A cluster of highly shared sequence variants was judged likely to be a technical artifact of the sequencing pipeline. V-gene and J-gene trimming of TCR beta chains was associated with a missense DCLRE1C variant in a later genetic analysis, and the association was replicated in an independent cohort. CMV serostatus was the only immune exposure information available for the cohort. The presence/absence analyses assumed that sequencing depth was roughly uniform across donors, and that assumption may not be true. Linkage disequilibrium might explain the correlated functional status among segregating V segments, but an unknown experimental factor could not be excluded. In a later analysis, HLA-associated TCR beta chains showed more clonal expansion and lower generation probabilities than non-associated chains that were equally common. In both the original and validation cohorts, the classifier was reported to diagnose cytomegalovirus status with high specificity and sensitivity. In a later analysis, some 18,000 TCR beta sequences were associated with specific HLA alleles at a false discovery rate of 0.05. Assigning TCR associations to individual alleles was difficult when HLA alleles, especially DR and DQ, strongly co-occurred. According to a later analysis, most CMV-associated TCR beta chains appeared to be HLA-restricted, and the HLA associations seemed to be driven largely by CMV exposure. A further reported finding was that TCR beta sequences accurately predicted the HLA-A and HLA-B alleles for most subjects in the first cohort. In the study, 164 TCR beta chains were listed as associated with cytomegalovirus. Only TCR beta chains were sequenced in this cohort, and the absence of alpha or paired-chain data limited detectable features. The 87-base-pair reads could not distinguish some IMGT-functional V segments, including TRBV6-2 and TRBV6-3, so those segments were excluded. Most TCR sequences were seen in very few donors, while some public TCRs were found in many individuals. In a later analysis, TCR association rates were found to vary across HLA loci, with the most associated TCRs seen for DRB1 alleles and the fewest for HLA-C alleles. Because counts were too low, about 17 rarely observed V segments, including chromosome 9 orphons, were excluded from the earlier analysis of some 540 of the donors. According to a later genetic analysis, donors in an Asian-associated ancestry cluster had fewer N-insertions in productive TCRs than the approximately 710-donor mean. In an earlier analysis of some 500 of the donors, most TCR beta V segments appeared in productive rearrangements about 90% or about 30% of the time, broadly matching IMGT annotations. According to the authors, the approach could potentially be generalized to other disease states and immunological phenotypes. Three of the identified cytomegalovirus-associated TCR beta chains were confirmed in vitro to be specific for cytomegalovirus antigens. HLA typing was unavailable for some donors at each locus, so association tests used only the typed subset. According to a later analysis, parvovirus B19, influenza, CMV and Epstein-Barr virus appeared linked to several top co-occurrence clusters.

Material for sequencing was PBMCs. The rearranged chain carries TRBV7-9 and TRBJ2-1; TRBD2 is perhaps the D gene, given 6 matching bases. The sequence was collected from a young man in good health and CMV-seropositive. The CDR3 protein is CASWSGTFGNEQFF. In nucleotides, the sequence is TGTGCCAGCTGGTCGGGGACTTTCGGGAATGAGCAGTTCTTC.